A single sample gave rise to the 27 T cell receptor beta chains below, sequenced in a study of T cells in Graves' hyperthyroidism and ophthalmopathy. TCR beta CDR3 regions were amplified from RNA. The primer set for the first-round RT-PCR of the TCR CDR3 was HTBI. MiXCR was run by TCRdb on the multiplex PCR reads, yielding one entry per CDR3 protein. Of some 300,000 distinct CDR3 sequences in the sample, more than 10% were seen once. The sequenced sample was blood. The receptor set was obtained from a woman aged 25 to 39 with Graves' hyperthyroidism that later progressed to Graves' ophthalmopathy.

This clonotype was recorded many times. V usage is TRBV28 and J usage is TRBJ2-7; 7 bases agree with TRBD1. V was clipped by 3 bases and J by 4 bases; unmatched bases: 6. CDR1 is MDHEN and CDR2 is SYDVKM in the germline V gene. CDR3 length: 14 amino acids. This CDR3 reads CASSFVGTEYEQYF. The CDR3 DNA is TGTGCCAGCAGTTTTGTCGGGACAGAATACGAGCAGTACTTC.

As for this clonotype: This may be a read error: a much more frequent sequence differs by one nucleotide. This rearrangement joins TRBV10-3 to TRBJ2-5; D might be TRBD1 or TRBD2, each matching 6 bases. V dropped 6 bases and J dropped 2 bases, with 16 bases sitting between them. Germline-derived CDR1 and CDR2 are ENHRY and SYGVKD. CDR3 length: 15 amino acids. CDR3 DNA: TGTGCCATCAGGACGGGGGCCAAGGGACAAGAGACCCAGTACTTC. Protein: CAIRTGAKGQETQYF.

This clonotype was observed at least ten times. The chain couples TRBV27 to TRBJ2-1; D is undetermined. V dropped 4 bases and J dropped 3 bases, with 10 bases sitting between them. The CDR3 covers 14 residues. Germline values: CDR1 MNHEY, CDR2 SMNVEV (reference sequence). The CDR3 is CASSSPEVYNEQFF. For the CDR3, the DNA is TGTGCCAGCAGTTCTCCGGAAGTCTACAATGAGCAGTTCTTC.

This clonotype was detected many times. The chain employs TRBV20-1 and TRBJ2-7, with TRBD1 matching over 12 bases. The V gene end was trimmed by 4 bases and the J gene end by 5 bases; junction bases not matched to a gene: 3. The CDR3 consists of 13 residues. Germline CDR1 and CDR2: DFQATT and SNEGSKA (reference sequence). In DNA form, the CDR3 reads TGCAGTGCTACCCGGGACAGGGGGCACGAGCAGTACTTC. Translating gives CSATRDRGHEQYF.

Ten or more counts support this clonotype. This rearrangement joins TRBV11-3 to TRBJ1-1, with D maybe TRBD1 (6 bases). CDR3 size: 16 residues. The V gene lost 7 bases and the J gene lost 0 bases, with 18 bases spanning the gap. Germline V gene sequence: CDR1 SGHNT, CDR2 YENEEA. In DNA form, the CDR3 reads TGTGCCAGCACCAAATTCCCAGGGGTTGTGAACACTGAAGCTTTCTTT. It yields the protein CASTKFPGVVNTEAFF. Full variable domain (outside the CDR3, taken from reference TRBV11-3 and TRBJ1-1): EAGVVQSPRYKIIEKKQPVAFWCNPISGHNTLYWYLQNLGQGPELLIRYENEEAVDDSQLPKDRFSAERLKGVDSTLKIQPAELGDSAVYLCASTKFPGVVNTEAFFGQGTRLTVV.

This clonotype showed up many times. The chain links TRBV6-1 to TRBJ2-7; TRBD1 might be the D (6 bases). Germline CDR1 and CDR2: MNHNS and SASEGT. V was cut by 1 base and J by 3 bases, with 19 bases left in between. The CDR3 is made up of 17 amino acids. As DNA, the CDR3 is TGTGCCAGCAGTGAAGGGGGGCCGGGGTTTTTTCTCTACGAGCAGTACTTC. Protein sequence: CASSEGGPGFFLYEQYF.

V usage is TRBV20-1 and J usage is TRBJ2-5; 8 bases agree with TRBD2. The CDR3 has 15 amino acids. From germline, CDR1 is DFQATT and CDR2 SNEGSKA (reference sequence). V was clipped by 1 base and J by 5 bases; unmatched bases: 9. The CDR3 protein is CSARAPPGRGETQYF. The DNA of the CDR3 is TGCAGTGCTAGAGCCCCCCCCGGGAGGGGGGAGACCCAGTACTTC.

This clonotype was detected many times. J is TRBJ1-2 and V is TRBV20-1; D is unclear. The CDR3 contains 12 residues. The germline V gene has CDR1 DFQATT and CDR2 SNEGSKA (reference sequence). V was pared by 5 bases and J by 4 bases, with 11 bases between. The CDR3, as DNA: TGCAGTGCTCCCGCTGGGGTCTATGGCTACACCTTC. Its protein product is CSAPAGVYGYTF.

This clonotype was recorded many times. V gene TRBV7-2 combines with J gene TRBJ2-7; TRBD2 matches at 12 bases. The CDR3 is 17 amino acids. CDR1 and CDR2 (germline): SGHTA, FQGNSA. Losses at the gene ends were 1 base for V and 6 bases for J; bases not matched to a gene: 10. CDR3 amino acids: CASSLEVTSGSLGEQYF. CDR3 coding DNA: TGTGCCAGCAGCTTAGAGGTGACTAGCGGGAGCCTCGGCGAGCAGTACTTC.

This clonotype was seen a few times. CDR3 amino acids: CASIGRASPNTGELFF. Written as DNA, the CDR3 is TGTGCCAGTATCGGACGGGCCAGTCCCAACACCGGGGAGCTGTTTTTT. The V gene is TRBV19, the J gene TRBJ2-2, with no clear D. The V end lost 7 bases, the J end lost 2 bases, and 17 bases lay between the germline ends. The CDR3 runs 16 residues. Germline V gives CDR1 LNHDA, CDR2 SQIVND (reference sequence).

This clonotype was picked up many times. This chain links TRBV20-1 with TRBJ2-7, with 7 bases aligning to TRBD2. The CDR3 contains 14 residues. Germline V gene lookup returns CDR1 DFQATT and CDR2 SNEGSKA (reference sequence). J lost 2 bases, V lost 0 bases, and 4 bases had no gene match. CDR3 in DNA: TGCAGTGCTAGAGACCGGCTAGCGGCCTACGAGCAGTACTTC. This encodes CSARDRLAAYEQYF.

The V gene is TRBV2, the J gene TRBJ2-7; TRBD2 agrees at 7 bases. The CDR3 covers 17 residues. Per germline, CDR1 SNHLY and CDR2 FYNNEI. V lost 4 bases to trimming and J lost 7 bases; unmatched junction nucleotides: 19. The CDR3 loop reads CASSAWSFGTGEGEQYF. Here the CDR3 DNA reads TGTGCCAGCAGTGCCTGGTCTTTTGGGACTGGGGAGGGGGAGCAGTACTTC.

CDR3 protein: CASGLETGVYNEQFF. The CDR3 coding sequence is TGTGCCAGCGGTCTGGAGACGGGAGTCTACAATGAGCAGTTCTTC. This rearrangement joins TRBV5-5 to TRBJ2-1, with D perhaps TRBD2 (6 bases). V gave up 7 bases and J gave up 3 bases, with 17 bases separating them. CDR1 and CDR2 from the germline V gene are SGHKS and YYEKEE (reference sequence). This CDR3 has 15 amino acids.

Ten or more counts support this clonotype. The CDR3 here is CSARDLGLAGGVQDTQYF. DNA for the CDR3: TGCAGTGCTAGAGATCTTGGTCTAGCGGGAGGGGTTCAGGATACGCAGTATTTT. The gene calls are TRBV20-1 and TRBJ2-3; 12 bases are a match to TRBD2. J gave up 6 bases and V 0 bases, and 13 bases lay outside the gene matches. CDR1 and CDR2 (germline): DFQATT, SNEGSKA (reference sequence). The length of the CDR3 is 18 residues.

This clonotype showed up just once. The rearrangement uses TRBV11-2 and TRBJ2-7; 8 nucleotides agree with TRBD2. The length of the CDR3 is 15 residues. Trimming cost V 5 bases and J 0 bases; bases outside gene matches: 6. The germline V gene has CDR1 SGHAT and CDR2 FQNNGV. The CDR3 here is CASSQAGVGSYEQYF. CDR3 nucleotides: TGTGCCAGCAGCCAAGCGGGGGTCGGCTCCTACGAGCAGTACTTC.

There are many counts of this clonotype. The CDR3, as DNA: TGTGCCAGCAGCTTATCTGGGCTAGCGGGAGATACGCAGTATTTT. It yields the protein CASSLSGLAGDTQYF. The V call is TRBV7-3, the J call TRBJ2-3, with 8 bases aligning to TRBD2. This CDR3 has 15 amino acids. With V trimmed by 2 bases and J by 5 bases, 6 bases remained unmatched. Germline CDR1 is SGHTA and CDR2 is FQGTGA. The full variable domain, completed using reference TRBV7-3 and TRBJ2-3, is GAGVSQTPSNKVTEKGKYVELRCDPISGHTALYWYRQSLGQGPEFLIYFQGTGAADDSGLPNDRFFAVRPEGSVSTLKIQRTERGDSAVYLCASSLSGLAGDTQYFGPGTRLTVL.

The table lists this clonotype with many counts. The chain recombines TRBV28 with TRBJ2-5, with TRBD2 matching 11 bases. The germline CDR1 and CDR2 sequences are MDHEN and SYDVKM. Losses at the gene ends were 3 bases for V and 8 bases for J; bases not matched to a gene: 8. The CDR3 contains 15 residues. For the CDR3, the DNA is TGTGCCAGCAGTTTCCGAAGGACTAGCGGGTTCACCCAGTACTTC. Amino acid sequence: CASSFRRTSGFTQYF. The entire variable domain, with the rest obtained from reference TRBV28 and TRBJ2-5, is as follows: DVKVTQSSRYLVKRTGEKVFLECVQDMDHENMFWYRQDPGLGLRLIYFSYDVKMKEKGDIPEGYSVSREKKERFSLILESASTNQTSMYLCASSFRRTSGFTQYFGPGTRLLVL.

The sample holds many counts of this clonotype. V usage is TRBV2 and J usage is TRBJ1-6; no reliable D call. The CDR3 extends over 15 amino acids. V lost 2 bases to trimming and J lost 0 bases, with 5 bases between them. The V gene's germline CDR1 is SNHLY and CDR2 FYNNEI. CDR3 protein: CASSELSSYNSPLHF. CDR3 nucleotide sequence: TGTGCCAGCAGTGAACTGTCCTCCTATAATTCACCCCTCCACTTT.

About this clonotype: A read error may produce the germline difference seen at one junction end. The J gene is TRBJ2-7, the V gene TRBV11-3; TRBD2 aligns across 7 bases. The CDR3 loop spans 15 amino acids. Germline assignment: CDR1 SGHNT and CDR2 YENEEA. CDR3 residues: CASSLPTSAPYGQYF. The CDR3 region has the DNA TGTGCCAGCAGCTTGCCCACTAGCGCGCCCTACGGGCAGTACTTC.

The chain employs TRBV7-2 and TRBJ2-1, with 7 positions matching TRBD2. The V segment lost 6 bases and the J segment 4 bases; nucleotides outside the gene matches: 9. CDR3 length equals 15 residues. Germline V gene data show CDR1 as SGHTA and CDR2 as FQGNSA. In DNA form, the CDR3 reads TGTGCCAGCAGACAGGCTAGCGGAGCTTACAATGAGCAGTTCTTC. It yields the protein CASRQASGAYNEQFF.

This clonotype was observed a handful of times. V gene TRBV19 combines with J gene TRBJ2-7, with 8 bases lining up with TRBD2. The CDR3 covers 15 residues. The germline V gene has CDR1 LNHDA and CDR2 SQIVND (reference sequence). J lost 4 bases, V lost 5 bases, and 10 bases had no gene match. CDR3 in DNA: TGTGCCAGTAGTTCCCATAGCGGGAATGGATACGAGCAGTACTTC. It codes for CASSSHSGNGYEQYF.

There are many counts of this clonotype. This chain joins TRBV6-1 and TRBJ1-2; D unclear. Germline V gene data show CDR1 as MNHNS and CDR2 as SASEGT. The CDR3 runs 13 residues. The V and J ends lost 5 bases and 3 bases respectively, with 10 bases between them. The CDR3 coding sequence is TGTGCCAGCAGTTCAGGCGGTCACTATGGCTACACCTTC. Translation gives CASSSGGHYGYTF.

In this sample, this clonotype turned up many times. The chain combines TRBV28 with TRBJ2-7; no reliable D call. This CDR3 is 13 amino acids long. Trimming took off 5 bases at V and 7 bases at J, with 15 bases between the two ends. CDR1 MDHEN and CDR2 SYDVKM come from the germline V gene. In DNA, the CDR3 is TGTGCCAGCAGTATAAGGTTAGACTGGGAGCAGTACTTC. Translating gives CASSIRLDWEQYF.

This clonotype showed up many times. The chain is built from TRBV19 and TRBJ2-7; 7 bases map to TRBD1. Trimming at V came to 4 bases and at J to 3 bases, leaving 3 bases not matched to a gene. The length of the CDR3 is 13 residues. Germline CDR1 is LNHDA and CDR2 is SQIVND (reference sequence). CDR3 amino acids: CASSRDRDYEQYF. CDR3 in DNA: TGTGCCAGTAGTAGGGACAGAGACTACGAGCAGTACTTC.

V usage is TRBV27 and J usage is TRBJ2-3, with D hard to call. CDR1 is MNHEY and CDR2 is SMNVEV in the germline V gene (reference sequence). Deletions cut 1 base from V and 2 bases from J, with 4 bases between. The CDR3 length is 13 residues. CDR3 protein: CASSLWDTDTQYF. The CDR3 coding sequence is TGTGCCAGCAGTTTATGGGACACAGATACGCAGTATTTT.

This clonotype was observed at least ten times. The chain joins TRBV5-1 to TRBJ2-1; D remains unclear. Trimming left V 7 bases short and J 3 bases short, with 20 bases between. The germline V gene has CDR1 SGHRS and CDR2 YFSETQ. There are 16 residues in the CDR3. DNA of the CDR3: TGCGCCAGCCGAAGCGCCCCAATCTCGGGCTACAATGAGCAGTTCTTC. Protein sequence: CASRSAPISGYNEQFF.

The sample holds many counts of this clonotype. The chain recombines TRBV12-3 or TRBV12-4 with TRBJ2-1; TRBD1 matches 10 bases. After removal of 5 bases from V and 4 bases from J, the junction contained 5 bases not matched to a gene. This CDR3 region has 15 residues. The CDR3 region has the DNA TGTGCCAGCAGTCCGGGACAGGGGTTGTACAATGAGCAGTTCTTC. Protein sequence: CASSPGQGLYNEQFF.